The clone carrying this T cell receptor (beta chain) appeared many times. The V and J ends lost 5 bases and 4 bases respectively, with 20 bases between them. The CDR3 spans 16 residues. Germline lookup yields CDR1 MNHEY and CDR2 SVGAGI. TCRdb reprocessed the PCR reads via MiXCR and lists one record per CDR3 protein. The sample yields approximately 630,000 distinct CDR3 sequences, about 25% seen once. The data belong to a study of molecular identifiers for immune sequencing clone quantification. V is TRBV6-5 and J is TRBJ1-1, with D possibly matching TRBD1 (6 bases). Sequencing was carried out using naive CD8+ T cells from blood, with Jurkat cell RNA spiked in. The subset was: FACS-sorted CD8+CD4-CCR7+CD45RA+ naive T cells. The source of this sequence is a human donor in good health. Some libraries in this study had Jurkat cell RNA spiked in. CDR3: CASSEHWTAMGTEAFF. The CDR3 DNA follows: TGTGCCAGCAGTGAACATTGGACAGCCATGGGCACTGAAGCTTTCTTT.